Each of the 30 T cell receptor beta chains below was sequenced from the same sample in a study of graft-versus-host responses after intestinal transplantation (dated by TCRdb to 2020 to 2023). Library prep was done by the immunoSEQ multiplex PCR assay. As stored in TCRdb, this immuneACCESS dataset retains in-frame rearrangements with V and J assigned. A fraction of the clones does not appear; measured against another copy, unresolved V genes explain less than half of the discrepancy, and the remainder lacks a known reason. Within this sample are some 45,000 clones, with around 90% of them counted one time only. Jointly, the top ten make up around 4.3% of the sample. The sample in question was PBMCs, obtained 524 days after transplant. These receptors were collected from a human patient who received an intestinal transplant, so some T cells may come from the graft donor.

CDR3 loop: CASSLPVSGIGHNEQFF. For the CDR3, the DNA is TGTGCCAGCAGCTTACCCGTTAGCGGGATAGGCCACAATGAGCAGTTCTTC. The chain joins TRBV11-2 to TRBJ2-1, with 8 bases aligning to TRBD2. This CDR3 is 17 amino acids long. Trimming at V came to 2 bases and at J to 5 bases, leaving 11 bases not matched to a gene. CDR1 SGHAT and CDR2 FQNNGV come from the germline V gene.

Points on this clone: The junction and the germline gene differ at one end; a read error may be behind it. This sample also contains other DNA sequences that code for the same CDR3. This chain joins TRBV5-1 and TRBJ1-1; D is possibly TRBD1 (5 bases). The germline V gene encodes CDR1 SGHRS and CDR2 YFSETQ. The CDR3 spans 17 residues. Here the CDR3 DNA reads TGCGCCAGCACCTTGGCCTACCGGGGACGAGTGAACACTGAAGCTTTCTTT. Residues: CASTLAYRGRVNTEAFF.

This sequence joins TRBV2 and TRBJ1-2; D is unclear. Germline CDR1 and CDR2: SNHLY and FYNNEI. V lost 2 bases, J lost 0 bases, and 13 bases lay in between. This CDR3 region has 16 residues. The CDR3 sequence is CASSEFADSSNYGYTF. The CDR3 bases are TGTGCCAGCAGTGAATTTGCAGATTCCTCTAACTATGGCTACACCTTC.

The CDR3 region has the DNA TGTGCCAGCAGCTTAGCGGACAGGGAGGCGTTCTTC. It yields the protein CASSLADREAFF. The chain employs TRBV11-2 and TRBJ2-1; 8 bases are shared with TRBD1. Unmatched junction bases numbered 5, after V lost 1 base and J lost 15 bases. CDR3 size: 12 residues. Per germline, CDR1 SGHAT and CDR2 FQNNGV.

The chain couples TRBV5-4 to TRBJ1-4; unclear D gene. Trimming stripped 0 bases from V and 0 bases from J, with 9 bases between. CDR1 is SGHNT and CDR2 is YYREEE in the germline V gene (reference sequence). The CDR3 sequence is 16 residues long. The CDR3 loop reads CASSLDSRTTNEKLFF. The DNA of the CDR3 is TGTGCCAGCAGCTTGGACAGTCGAACAACTAATGAAAAACTGTTTTTT.

Regarding this clone: An end of the junction does not agree with germline; a read error may underlie this. The chain uses TRBV7-7 and TRBJ2-1, with TRBD2 matching 7 bases. CDR3 length equals 17 residues. In germline, CDR1 is SSHAT, CDR2 FNYEAQ (reference sequence). The CDR3 bases are TGTGCTAGCAGCTTATCGGCGGGAGTGGGGTCCTACAATGAGCAGTTCTTC. Translated, it gives CASSLSAGVGSYNEQFF.

The CDR3 region has the DNA TGTGCCAGCAGCTTGCGCGGGACTAGCGGTTACAATGAGCAGTTCTTC. It codes for CASSLRGTSGYNEQFF. This rearrangement joins TRBV5-4 to TRBJ2-1; TRBD2 aligns across 11 bases. CDR1 and CDR2 (germline): SGHNT, YYREEE (reference sequence). V dropped 1 base and J dropped 4; count of bases not matched to a gene: 4. The CDR3 has 16 amino acids.

The CDR3 sequence is CASGETQYF. The CDR3, as DNA: TGTGCCAGCGGGGAGACCCAGTACTTC. The genes are TRBV7-2 and TRBJ2-5; D is unresolved. Germline V gene lookup returns CDR1 SGHTA and CDR2 FQGNSA. Trimming took 8 bases from V and 5 from J, leaving 3 bases between them. The CDR3 is 9 amino acids.

The chain recombines TRBV23-1 with TRBJ1-1, with D tentatively TRBD1 (5 bases). TRBV23-1 carries the ORF label, with uncertain function. Trimming took 4 bases from V and 0 from J, leaving 9 bases between them. CDR3 size: 14 residues. CDR3 coding DNA: TGCGCCAGCAGTCTCCGACAGCTGAACACTGAAGCTTTCTTT. This codes for CASSLRQLNTEAFF.

The J gene is TRBJ2-5, the V gene TRBV5-1, with 9 bases lining up with TRBD1. In germline, CDR1 is SGHRS, CDR2 YFSETQ. J lost 4 bases, V lost 0 bases, and 16 bases had no gene match. This CDR3 is built from 19 residues. The CDR3: CASSLVRTGVASRGETQYF. The DNA of the CDR3 is TGCGCCAGCAGCTTGGTTCGGACAGGGGTGGCTAGCCGAGGAGAGACCCAGTACTTC.

The chain is built from TRBV7-2 and TRBJ2-4; unclear D gene. V dropped 2 bases and J dropped 5 bases, with 10 bases sitting between them. Germline CDR1 is SGHTA and CDR2 is FQGNSA. This CDR3 contains 14 residues. This chain's CDR3 is CASSLIGGENIQYF. CDR3 coding DNA: TGTGCCAGCAGCTTAATCGGCGGAGAAAACATTCAGTACTTC.

The gene calls are TRBV13 and TRBJ2-5; D call uncertain. The J call could be wrong; TRBJ2-7 is a better fit for the DNA end. This CDR3 comprises 11 residues. CDR1 and CDR2 (germline): PRHDT, FYEKMQ (reference sequence). CDR3 sequence reads: CASSGPYEQYF. In DNA form, the CDR3 reads TGTGCCAGCAGCGGCCCGTACGAGCAGTACTTC.

This clone was recorded once. This chain joins TRBV15 and TRBJ2-7; D gene unclear. The V end was cut by 3 bases, the J end by 4 bases, with 16 bases between. Germline V gives CDR1 LNHNV, CDR2 YYDKDF (reference sequence). CDR3 length equals 15 residues. CDR3 in amino acids: CATSSLGASLYEQYF. CDR3 nucleotide sequence: TGTGCCACCAGCAGTCTCGGAGCCTCTCTATACGAGCAGTACTTC. Using reference TRBV15 and TRBJ2-7 for the parts outside the CDR3, the full variable domain is DAMVIQNPRYQVTQFGKPVTLSCSQTLNHNVMYWYQQKSSQAPKLLFHYYDKDFNNEADTPDNFQSRRPNTSFCFLDIRSPGLGDTAMYLCATSSLGASLYEQYFGPGTRLTVT.

The chain uses TRBV9 and TRBJ2-7, with 9 bases lining up with TRBD2. With V trimmed by 0 bases and J by 6 bases, 7 bases remained unmatched. Per the germline V gene, CDR1 is SGDLS and CDR2 is YYNGEE. This CDR3 is built from 15 residues. CDR3 nucleotide sequence: TGTGCCAGCAGCGTAGAGGGTAGCGGGAGTGTCGAGCAGTACTTC. It yields the protein CASSVEGSGSVEQYF.

The chain joins TRBV7-8 to TRBJ2-1, with 10 bases identical to TRBD1. The trim removed 6 bases at V and 7 bases at J, leaving 9 bases unmatched. Germline V lookup: CDR1 SGHVS, CDR2 FQNEAQ. The CDR3 has 15 residues. CDR3 DNA: TGTGCCAGCAGATTGACAGGGGGCGAGTTGAATGAGCAGTTCTTC. Translation gives CASRLTGGELNEQFF. The full variable domain, rest sourced from reference TRBV7-8 and TRBJ2-1, is GAGVSQSPRYKVAKRGQDVALRCDPISGHVSLFWYQQALGQGPEFLTYFQNEAQLDKSGLPSDRFFAERPEGSVSTLKIQRTQQEDSAVYLCASRLTGGELNEQFFGPGTRLTVL.

Concerning this clone: Compared with germline, one end of the junction differs, possibly owing to a read error. The chain recombines TRBV7-7 with TRBJ1-1; TRBD1 is a possible D gene (6 bases). The CDR3 length is 13 residues. The germline V gene encodes CDR1 SSHAT and CDR2 FNYEAQ (reference sequence). The CDR3 spells CASSMDRNTEAFF. CDR3 nucleotide sequence: TGTGCTAGCAGCATGGACAGGAACACTGAAGCTTTCTTT.

The V call is TRBV30, the J call TRBJ2-2, with D perhaps matching TRBD2 (5 bases). The CDR3 is 15 residues long. V gave up 2 bases and J gave up 4 bases, with 14 bases separating them. CDR1 GTSNPN and CDR2 SVGIG come from the germline V gene (reference sequence). The CDR3 spells CAWSSGAAPTGELFF. CDR3 DNA: TGTGCCTGGAGTAGTGGAGCGGCCCCCACCGGGGAGCTGTTTTTT.

J is TRBJ2-1 and V is TRBV10-3; D might be TRBD1 (7 bases). This CDR3 spans 15 amino acids. Trimming shortened V by 6 bases and J by 6 bases, and 18 bases separated the two germline ends. In germline, CDR1 is ENHRY, CDR2 SYGVKD. This CDR3 is CAISRPGGLGNEQFF. CDR3 bases: TGTGCCATCAGCCGCCCAGGGGGGCTAGGCAATGAGCAGTTCTTC.

This chain joins TRBV7-9 and TRBJ2-1, with 8 bases identical to TRBD2. The CDR3 extends over 16 amino acids. V was clipped by 1 base and J by 5 bases; unmatched bases: 7. CDR1 and CDR2 (germline): SEHNR, FQNEAQ (reference sequence). The CDR3 DNA follows: TGTGCCAGCAGCTTAGTACTAGCGGAGGGTAACAATGAGCAGTTCTTC. It translates to CASSLVLAEGNNEQFF. The entire variable domain, with the rest obtained from reference TRBV7-9 and TRBJ2-1, is as follows: DTGVSQNPRHKITKRGQNVTFRCDPISEHNRLYWYRQTLGQGPEFLTYFQNEAQLEKSRLLSDRFSAERPKGSFSTLEIQRTEQGDSAMYLCASSLVLAEGNNEQFFGPGTRLTVL.

This chain connects TRBV19 to TRBJ2-6; D uncertain. Germline CDR1 LNHDA, CDR2 SQIVND (reference sequence). There are 14 residues in the CDR3. Deletions cut 4 bases from V and 1 base from J, with 5 bases between. CDR3 DNA sequence: TGTGCCAGTAGTAAACAGTCTGGGGCCAACGTCCTGACTTTC. It encodes CASSKQSGANVLTF.

V usage is TRBV30 and J usage is TRBJ2-5, with D uncertain. This CDR3 spans 11 amino acids. Germline CDR1 GTSNPN, CDR2 SVGIG (reference sequence). V was clipped by 2 bases and J by 4 bases, with 5 bases between them. For the CDR3, the DNA is TGTGCCTGGAGTCCTCCAGAGACCCAGTACTTC. Its protein product is CAWSPPETQYF.

The chain combines TRBV5-1 with TRBJ1-4, with TRBD1 as a possible D gene (5 bases). Germline V gene sequence: CDR1 SGHRS, CDR2 YFSETQ. CDR3 length equals 16 residues. V was shortened by 0 bases and J by 10 bases, with 19 bases between the two germline ends. The CDR3 region has the DNA TGCGCCAGCAGCTTGGCCAGCCAGGCCGGGGGTGGAAAACTGTTTTTT. The encoded protein is CASSLASQAGGGKLFF. Full variable domain (remainder filled in from reference TRBV5-1 and TRBJ1-4): KAGVTQTPRYLIKTRGQQVTLSCSPISGHRSVSWYQQTPGQGLQFLFEYFSETQRNKGNFPGRFSGRQFSNSRSEMNVSTLELGDSALYLCASSLASQAGGGKLFFGSGTQLSVL.

The rearrangement links TRBV11-2 to TRBJ1-6; D not certain. Germline V CDR1 and CDR2: SGHAT, FQNNGV. Trimming stripped 3 bases from V and 4 bases from J, with 7 bases between. The CDR3 runs 14 residues. For the CDR3, the DNA is TGTGCCAGCAGCTTCATCAATTATAATTCACCCCTCCACTTT. It codes for CASSFINYNSPLHF.

In its sample, this clone was seen once. The J gene is TRBJ2-5, the V gene TRBV7-8; D call uncertain. Germline CDR1 is SGHVS and CDR2 is FQNEAQ. The CDR3 runs to 12 residues. V was trimmed by 5 bases and J by 0 bases, leaving 4 bases between them. The CDR3 sequence is CASSRDQETQYF. The CDR3 region has the DNA TGTGCCAGCAGCCGGGACCAAGAGACCCAGTACTTC.

This clone turned up a few times. The chain has TRBV18 and TRBJ1-1; unclear D gene. V shed 6 bases and J shed 1 base, with 15 bases lying between them. This CDR3 spans 15 amino acids. CDR1 is KGHSH and CDR2 is LQKENI in the germline V gene. This chain's CDR3 is CASSLIMDGNTEAFF. The CDR3 bases are TGTGCCAGCTCCCTAATAATGGACGGGAACACTGAAGCTTTCTTT.

The V call is TRBV6-5, the J call TRBJ1-5; 8 bases line up with TRBD1. J lost 5 bases, V lost 0 bases, and 3 bases had no gene match. The germline V gene encodes CDR1 MNHEY and CDR2 SVGAGI. The CDR3 is 15 residues long. The CDR3 coding sequence is TGTGCCAGCAGTTACTCGTACAGGGGGGATCAGCCCCAGCATTTT. Translated, it gives CASSYSYRGDQPQHF.

This chain joins TRBV4-2 and TRBJ2-1; 7 nucleotides align to TRBD2. Germline assignment: CDR1 LGHNA and CDR2 YNFKEQ. This CDR3 comprises 17 residues. J gave up 7 bases and V 0 bases, and 12 bases lay outside the gene matches. The chain's CDR3 is CASSQEVGTTLRNEQFF. Here the CDR3 DNA reads TGTGCCAGCAGCCAAGAGGTCGGGACTACCTTGAGGAATGAGCAGTTCTTC.

The chain has TRBV11-2 and TRBJ2-1; no definite D call. The CDR3 sequence is 13 residues long. Looked up from germline, CDR1 is SGHAT and CDR2 is FQNNGV. V lost 5 bases to trimming and J lost 4 bases, with 9 bases between them. This CDR3 is CASSRWQYNEQFF. The CDR3 bases are TGTGCCAGCAGCCGCTGGCAATACAATGAGCAGTTCTTC.

The chain uses TRBV5-1 and TRBJ1-2, with 8 bases identical to TRBD1. With V trimmed by 2 bases and J by 4 bases, 10 bases remained unmatched. CDR3 length: 16 residues. CDR1 is SGHRS and CDR2 is YFSETQ in the germline V gene. Written as DNA, the CDR3 is TGCGCCAGCAGCTTTATTGGGGGGACAGGAGGCTATGGCTACACCTTC. Residues: CASSFIGGTGGYGYTF.

This chain connects TRBV5-5 to TRBJ2-1, with a possible D match to TRBD2 (6 bases). There are 18 residues in the CDR3. Germline V gene lookup returns CDR1 SGHKS and CDR2 YYEKEE (reference sequence). The V end was cut by 2 bases, the J end by 4 bases, with 22 bases between. As DNA, the CDR3 is TGTGCCAGCAGCTTCCACCGCCCGAGCGGGCCTTTTTACAATGAGCAGTTCTTC. It yields the protein CASSFHRPSGPFYNEQFF.